A single sample gave rise to the 13 T cell receptor beta chains below, sequenced in a study of blood T cell repertoires in COVID-19. This table comes from immunoSEQ multiplex PCR, and its TCRdb copy is limited to in-frame clones, with some not included. The sample records around 450,000 clones, about 90% being singletons. Sequencing used PBMCs or T cells enriched from blood (not recorded which). All receptors come from a man aged 18 to 35 who had recovered from COVID-19.

The rearrangement uses TRBV7-9 and TRBJ2-7; a weak D match, TRBD2 (7 bases). Trimming left V 4 bases short and J 5 bases short, with 27 bases between. CDR3 size: 18 residues. CDR1 and CDR2 (germline): SEHNR, FQNEAQ (reference sequence). CDR3 sequence: CASSSWRGGAGLDNEQYF. The CDR3 bases are TGTGCCAGCAGCTCTTGGAGGGGGGGAGCGGGATTAGACAACGAGCAGTACTTC.

The chain is built from TRBV4-1 and TRBJ1-2; D is ambiguous. Germline values: CDR1 MGHRA, CDR2 YSYEKL. The CDR3 covers 13 residues. With 1 base removed from V and 6 bases from J, the gap between germline ends came to 9 bases. CDR3 region: CASSQAVGDGYTF. In DNA, the CDR3 is TGCGCCAGCAGCCAAGCAGTGGGCGATGGCTACACCTTC.

This rearrangement joins TRBV20-1 to TRBJ2-7; weak D call: TRBD1 (5 bases). CDR3 size: 11 residues. In germline, CDR1 is DFQATT, CDR2 SNEGSKA (reference sequence). V gave up 6 bases and J gave up 4 bases, with 10 bases separating them. The CDR3 DNA sequence: TGCAGTGCGCTCGACAGTTACGAGCAGTACTTC. It yields the protein CSALDSYEQYF.

This clone has only one observation. The chain combines TRBV12-2 with TRBJ2-5; the table names TRBD2, a call not compared with the DNA. TRBV12-2 is listed as a pseudogene. This CDR3 comprises 17 residues. CDR3: CASRLEGTSGWEETQYF. The CDR3 DNA sequence: TGTGCAAGTCGCTTAGAAGGGACTAGCGGGTGGGAGGAGACCCAGTACTTC.

V and J are TRBV21-1 and TRBJ1-1. TRBV21-1 is deemed a pseudogene. This CDR3 region has 16 residues. In DNA form, the CDR3 reads TGTGCCAGCAGCCGTATCCCCCTAAGGAGTATCGCTGAAGCTTTCTTT. Translating it yields CASSRIPLRSIAEAFF.

The chain recombines TRBV10-3 with TRBJ2-2, with 7 bases lining up with TRBD1. Trimming took 4 bases from V and 4 from J; bases not matched to a gene: 6. Germline V gives CDR1 ENHRY, CDR2 SYGVKD. The CDR3 consists of 15 residues. CDR3 in amino acids: CAISGTGRSTGELFF. The CDR3, as DNA: TGTGCCATCAGTGGGACAGGCAGGAGCACCGGGGAGCTGTTTTTT.

The genes are TRBV7-9 and TRBJ1-2; the D is unclear. From germline, CDR1 is SEHNR and CDR2 FQNEAQ (reference sequence). The ends were cut back, 4 bases at V and 3 bases at J, with 18 bases in the middle. The CDR3 is 16 amino acids. Here the CDR3 DNA reads TGTGCCAGCAGCTCACCCGGTTTCCGGGGTCACTATGGCTACACCTTC. Translated: CASSSPGFRGHYGYTF.

In DNA, the CDR3 is TGTGCCAGCAGCGCTCCTACTTCCTCGACAGGAAACTATGGCTACACCTTC. This translates into CASSAPTSSTGNYGYTF. The chain carries TRBV9 and TRBJ1-2, with D possibly matching TRBD1 (6 bases). The CDR3 extends over 17 amino acids. Between the trimmed V and J ends, which lost 3 bases and 2 bases, there was a span of 20 bases. Germline CDR1 and CDR2: SGDLS and YYNGEE.

The CDR3, as DNA: TGTGCCTGGAGTGGTAACAGGGGGATGATGAACACTGAAGCTTTCTTT. This codes for CAWSGNRGMMNTEAFF. The J gene is TRBJ1-1, the V gene TRBV30; 8 nucleotides line up with TRBD1. Germline V gene sequence: CDR1 GTSNPN, CDR2 SVGIG (reference sequence). The CDR3 consists of 16 residues. J lost 0 bases, V lost 1 base, and 7 bases had no gene match.

The chain joins TRBV19 to TRBJ1-6; 9 bases match TRBD1. This CDR3 contains 17 residues. V lost 3 bases, J lost 7 bases, and 10 bases stayed unmatched. The germline V gene encodes CDR1 LNHDA and CDR2 SQIVND (reference sequence). This chain's CDR3 is CASSILPGTGWNSPLHF. CDR3 in DNA: TGTGCCAGTAGTATCCTTCCCGGGACAGGGTGGAATTCACCCCTCCACTTT.

This chain links TRBV7-6 with TRBJ2-1; tentative D call: TRBD1 (6 bases). Germline V gene sequence: CDR1 SGHVS, CDR2 FNYEAQ. The CDR3 is made up of 16 amino acids. V lost 5 bases and J lost 1, with 15 bases in between. The DNA of the CDR3 is TGTGCCAGCAGCCAACAGCAGGGGTCATCCTACAATGAGCAGTTCTTC. Its protein is CASSQQQGSSYNEQFF.

This clone has just one count. J is TRBJ2-2 and V is TRBV5-4, with TRBD2 matching over 7 bases. The V gene end was trimmed by 4 bases and the J gene end by 5 bases; junction bases not matched to a gene: 5. Germline loops: CDR1 SGHNT, CDR2 YYREEE (reference sequence). This CDR3 contains 14 residues. The CDR3 DNA follows: TGTGCCAGCAGCCCGACGGGACTAACCGGGGAGCTGTTTTTT. As protein: CASSPTGLTGELFF. Based on the CDR3 plus reference TRBV5-4 and TRBJ2-2, the full variable domain is ETGVTQSPTHLIKTRGQQVTLRCSSQSGHNTVSWYQQALGQGPQFIFQYYREEENGRGNFPPRFSGLQFPNYSSELNVNALELDDSALYLCASSPTGLTGELFFGEGSRLTVL.

The gene calls are TRBV6-5 and TRBJ2-5; unclear D gene. CDR3 length equals 14 residues. V dropped 5 bases and J dropped 3 bases, with 13 bases sitting between them. Germline values: CDR1 MNHEY, CDR2 SVGAGI. This CDR3 reads CASSKYRKEETQYF. As DNA, the CDR3 is TGTGCCAGCAGTAAATACAGAAAGGAAGAGACCCAGTACTTC.